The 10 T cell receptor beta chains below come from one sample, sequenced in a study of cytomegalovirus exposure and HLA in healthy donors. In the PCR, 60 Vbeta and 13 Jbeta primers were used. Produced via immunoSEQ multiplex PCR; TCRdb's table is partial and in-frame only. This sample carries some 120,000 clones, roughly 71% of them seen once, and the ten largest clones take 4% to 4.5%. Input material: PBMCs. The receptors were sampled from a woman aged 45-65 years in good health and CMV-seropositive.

In DNA form, the CDR3 reads TGTGCCAGCAGCTTAGGGCAGACAGGGGTTGTAGAGACCCAGTACTTC. Amino acids: CASSLGQTGVVETQYF. The chain links TRBV11-2 to TRBJ2-5, with 8 bases matching TRBD1. V was clipped by 1 base and J by 4 bases; unmatched bases: 8. This CDR3 has 16 amino acids. Germline V gene sequence: CDR1 SGHAT, CDR2 FQNNGV.

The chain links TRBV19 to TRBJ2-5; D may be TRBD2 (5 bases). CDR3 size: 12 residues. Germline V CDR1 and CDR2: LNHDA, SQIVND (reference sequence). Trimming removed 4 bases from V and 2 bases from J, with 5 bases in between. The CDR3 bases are TGTGCCAGTAGTAGACTACAAGAGACCCAGTACTTC. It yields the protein CASSRLQETQYF.

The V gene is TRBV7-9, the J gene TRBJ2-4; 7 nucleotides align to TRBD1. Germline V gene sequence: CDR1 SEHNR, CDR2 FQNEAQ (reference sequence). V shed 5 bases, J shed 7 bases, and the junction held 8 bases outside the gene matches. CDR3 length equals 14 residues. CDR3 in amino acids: CASSRLTGINIQYF. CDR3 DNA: TGTGCCAGCAGCCGACTGACAGGGATTAACATTCAGTACTTC.

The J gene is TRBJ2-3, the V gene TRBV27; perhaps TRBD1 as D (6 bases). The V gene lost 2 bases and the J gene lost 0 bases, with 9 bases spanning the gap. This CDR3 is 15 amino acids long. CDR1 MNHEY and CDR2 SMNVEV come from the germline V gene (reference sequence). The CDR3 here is CASSLQGFSTDTQYF. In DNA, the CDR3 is TGTGCCAGCAGTTTACAGGGGTTCAGCACAGATACGCAGTATTTT.

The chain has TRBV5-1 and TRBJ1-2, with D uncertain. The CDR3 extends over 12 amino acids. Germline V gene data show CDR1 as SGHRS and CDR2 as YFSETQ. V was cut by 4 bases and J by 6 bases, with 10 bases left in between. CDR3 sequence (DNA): TGCGCCAGCAGCCGGACCGGGGATGGCTACACCTTC. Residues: CASSRTGDGYTF.

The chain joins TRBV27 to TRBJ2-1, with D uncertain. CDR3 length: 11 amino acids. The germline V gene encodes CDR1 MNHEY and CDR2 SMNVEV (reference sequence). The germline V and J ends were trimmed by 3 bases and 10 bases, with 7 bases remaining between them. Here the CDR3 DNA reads TGTGCCAGCAGTTTCGCAAGCGAGCAGTTCTTC. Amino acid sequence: CASSFASEQFF.

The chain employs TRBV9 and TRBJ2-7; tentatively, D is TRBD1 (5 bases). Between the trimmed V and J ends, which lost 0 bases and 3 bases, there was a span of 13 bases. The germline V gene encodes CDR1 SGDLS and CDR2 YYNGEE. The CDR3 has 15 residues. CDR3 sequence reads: CASSVGGAPYYEQYF. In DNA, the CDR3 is TGTGCCAGCAGCGTAGGTGGGGCTCCTTACTACGAGCAGTACTTC.

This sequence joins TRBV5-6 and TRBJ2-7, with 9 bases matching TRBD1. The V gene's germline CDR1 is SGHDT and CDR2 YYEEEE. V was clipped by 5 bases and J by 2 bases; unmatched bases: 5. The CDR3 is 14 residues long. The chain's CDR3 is CASSLDRGTYEQYF. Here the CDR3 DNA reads TGTGCCAGCAGTCTGGACAGGGGAACCTACGAGCAGTACTTC.

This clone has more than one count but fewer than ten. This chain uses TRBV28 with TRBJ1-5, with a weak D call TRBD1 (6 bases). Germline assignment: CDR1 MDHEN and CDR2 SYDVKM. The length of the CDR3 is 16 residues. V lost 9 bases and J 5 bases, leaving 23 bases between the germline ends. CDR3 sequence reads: CASRRGAYRDDQPQHF. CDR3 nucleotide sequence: TGTGCCAGTCGCCGGGGAGCCTACAGGGACGATCAGCCCCAGCATTTT.

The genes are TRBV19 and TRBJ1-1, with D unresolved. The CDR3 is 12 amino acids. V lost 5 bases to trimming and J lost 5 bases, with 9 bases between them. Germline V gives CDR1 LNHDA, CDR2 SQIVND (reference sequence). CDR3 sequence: CASSPRSTEAFF. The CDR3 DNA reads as TGTGCCAGTAGTCCTAGATCGACTGAAGCTTTCTTT. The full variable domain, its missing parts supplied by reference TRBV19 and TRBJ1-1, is DGGITQSPKYLFRKEGQNVTLSCEQNLNHDAMYWYRQDPGQGLRLIYYSQIVNDFQKGDIAEGYSVSREKKESFPLTVTSAQKNPTAFYLCASSPRSTEAFFGQGTRLTVV.